Below, 23 T cell receptor beta chains from the same sample are listed, as sequenced in a study of cytomegalovirus exposure and HLA in healthy donors. Vbeta (60) and Jbeta (13) primers were used in the PCR. Assay used: immunoSEQ multiplex PCR; TCRdb lists only in-frame clones, some missing. The sample carries around 100,000 clones, 78% recorded once. Source material: PBMCs. The receptors originated from a woman between 35 and 50 years old in good health and CMV-seronegative.

The chain carries TRBV7-3 and TRBJ1-1; possible D gene TRBD1, 6 bases. The CDR3 runs to 17 residues. Germline CDR1 reads SGHTA; CDR2 reads FQGTGA. V shed 5 bases and J shed 5 bases, with 24 bases lying between them. The CDR3 DNA reads as TGTGCCAGCAGCCCCCGAGGGGGGGGCATCTTGGAAACTGAAGCTTTCTTT. Protein sequence: CASSPRGGGILETEAFF.

This chain links TRBV2 with TRBJ2-2, with unresolved D. Trimming removed 2 bases from V and 5 bases from J, with 6 bases in between. The germline CDR1 and CDR2 sequences are SNHLY and FYNNEI. The CDR3 is made up of 13 amino acids. The CDR3 reads CASSEWATGELFF. The CDR3 DNA reads as TGTGCCAGCAGTGAATGGGCTACCGGGGAGCTGTTTTTT. The full variable domain, in which reference TRBV2 and TRBJ2-2 provide the parts outside the CDR3, is EPEVTQTPSHQVTQMGQEVILRCVPISNHLYFYWYRQILGQKVEFLVSFYNNEISEKSEIFDDQFSVERPDGSNFTLKIRSTKLEDSAMYFCASSEWATGELFFGEGSRLTVL.

The V gene is TRBV28, the J gene TRBJ1-1; D ambiguous. The CDR3 contains 14 residues. CDR1 and CDR2 from the germline V gene are MDHEN and SYDVKM. Trimming removed 5 bases from V and 0 bases from J, with 10 bases in between. The CDR3 DNA follows: TGTGCCAGCAGTGCCCCCGACATGAACACTGAAGCTTTCTTT. Translated, it gives CASSAPDMNTEAFF.

The chain is built from TRBV28 and TRBJ1-4, with D perhaps matching TRBD1 (5 bases). Germline CDR1 and CDR2: MDHEN and SYDVKM. The V end was cut by 6 bases, the J end by 4 bases, with 21 bases between. The CDR3 is 17 residues long. The CDR3 DNA sequence: TGTGCCAGCAGCACCGGAATTAGGGGAATGGGTAATGAAAAACTGTTTTTT. The encoded protein is CASSTGIRGMGNEKLFF.

The genes are TRBV10-3 and TRBJ2-7, with 7 nucleotides matching TRBD1. Per the germline V gene, CDR1 is ENHRY and CDR2 is SYGVKD. Trimming took 4 bases from V and 3 from J; bases not matched to a gene: 15. This CDR3 has 17 residues. This CDR3 is CAISGPGQQSGGYEQYF. The CDR3 bases are TGTGCCATCAGTGGGCCGGGACAGCAAAGTGGGGGCTACGAGCAGTACTTC.

This chain connects TRBV5-5 to TRBJ1-2; the D is unclear. Germline CDR1 reads SGHKS; CDR2 reads YYEKEE (reference sequence). The CDR3 length is 13 residues. Trimming removed 1 base at V and 4 bases at J, with 8 bases between. DNA of the CDR3: TGTGCCAGCAGCTTGATGGTCAGCTATGGCTACACCTTC. This gives the protein CASSLMVSYGYTF. Full variable domain (remainder filled in from reference TRBV5-5 and TRBJ1-2): DAGVTQSPTHLIKTRGQQVTLRCSPISGHKSVSWYQQVLGQGPQFIFQYYEKEERGRGNFPDRFSARQFPNYSSELNVNALLLGDSALYLCASSLMVSYGYTFGSGTRLTVV.

This chain uses TRBV6-5 with TRBJ2-7; D call uncertain. The CDR3 contains 11 residues. The germline CDR1 and CDR2 sequences are MNHEY and SVGAGI. The V and J ends lost 1 base and 10 bases respectively, with 8 bases between them. The CDR3 region is CASSYLTHQYF. CDR3 in DNA: TGTGCCAGCAGTTACTTGACACACCAGTACTTC.

CDR3 sequence reads: CASREQVGQPQHF. As DNA, the CDR3 is TGTGCCAGCAGAGAACAGGTGGGTCAGCCCCAGCATTTT. This chain uses TRBV11-2 with TRBJ1-5; a weak D match, TRBD1 (5 bases). The CDR3 contains 13 residues. The V and J ends lost 6 bases and 6 bases respectively, with 12 bases between them. Germline values: CDR1 SGHAT, CDR2 FQNNGV.

This chain joins TRBV5-6 and TRBJ2-7, with TRBD2 matching 12 bases. Unmatched junction bases numbered 4, after V lost 0 bases and J lost 6 bases. Germline V gene sequence: CDR1 SGHDT, CDR2 YYEEEE. The CDR3 extends over 15 amino acids. The CDR3 here is CASSLAEGLAGEQYF. The CDR3 DNA is TGTGCCAGCAGCTTGGCCGAGGGACTAGCGGGCGAGCAGTACTTC.

The V call is TRBV7-9, the J call TRBJ2-5; 8 bases are shared with TRBD2. The end of the DNA aligns better with TRBJ2-7, so the J call may be wrong. The CDR3 runs to 15 residues. Germline-derived CDR1 and CDR2 are SEHNR and FQNEAQ (reference sequence). As DNA, the CDR3 is TGTGCCAGCAGCCCCAAAGGACTAGCCCCAAACGAGCAGTACTTC. Translation: CASSPKGLAPNEQYF.

The genes are TRBV5-1 and TRBJ2-1; 8 bases are shared with TRBD2. V shed 4 bases and J 9 bases; nucleotides not matched to a gene: 12. The CDR3 has 15 amino acids. Germline V gene data show CDR1 as SGHRS and CDR2 as YFSETQ. The chain's CDR3 is CASSVGDLAGLEQFF. The CDR3, as DNA: TGCGCCAGCAGCGTGGGGGATCTAGCGGGTCTTGAGCAGTTCTTC.

The chain employs TRBV5-1 and TRBJ1-1; D not resolved. CDR1 SGHRS and CDR2 YFSETQ come from the germline V gene. This CDR3 has 13 amino acids. V shed 4 bases and J shed 3 bases, with 10 bases lying between them. The CDR3 is CASSPPGDTEAFF. The CDR3 DNA follows: TGCGCCAGCAGCCCACCCGGGGACACTGAAGCTTTCTTT.

The rearrangement links TRBV19 to TRBJ1-2; D is possibly TRBD1 (6 bases). This CDR3 is 14 amino acids long. The germline V gene has CDR1 LNHDA and CDR2 SQIVND (reference sequence). V was shortened by 2 bases and J by 8 bases, with 15 bases between the two germline ends. CDR3 sequence (DNA): TGTGCCAGTAGTATACAGGGACAAATAAAGGGCTACACCTTC. Translating it yields CASSIQGQIKGYTF.

This clone showed up just a few times. V and J are TRBV7-2 and TRBJ2-7; 11 nucleotides align to TRBD2. Germline trimming cut 1 base from V and 11 bases from J; bases unmatched to any gene: 4. The CDR3 has 13 residues. Germline V gene sequence: CDR1 SGHTA, CDR2 FQGNSA. DNA of the CDR3: TGTGCCAGCAGCTTAGTACTAGCGGGAGCTAAGTACTTC. Protein: CASSLVLAGAKYF.

The rearrangement uses TRBV29-1 and TRBJ2-1, with 8 bases aligning to TRBD2. CDR1 is SQVTM, CDR2 ANQGSEA, per germline. The ends lost 4 bases at V and 9 bases at J; junction bases unmatched: 14. The CDR3 spans 15 residues. The CDR3 DNA is TGCAGCGTTGGGGCGGGAGGTCCCGACGAGGGTGAGCAGTTCTTC. Its translation is CSVGAGGPDEGEQFF.

The J gene is TRBJ2-2, the V gene TRBV30; 8 nucleotides align to TRBD2. CDR1 is GTSNPN, CDR2 SVGIG, per germline (reference sequence). The J segment lost 0 bases and the V segment lost 4 bases, leaving 1 base of the junction unmatched. The CDR3 has 14 residues. The DNA of the CDR3 is TGTGCCTGGAAAGCGGGAGCGAACACCGGGGAGCTGTTTTTT. This sequence encodes CAWKAGANTGELFF.

The V and J genes are TRBV6-1 and TRBJ2-1; possibly TRBD1 for D (5 bases). This CDR3 has 13 amino acids. V shed 5 bases and J shed 9 bases, with 14 bases lying between them. Germline-derived CDR1 and CDR2 are MNHNS and SASEGT. The CDR3 DNA reads TGTGCCAGCAGTCTAGGGGTGATTGGTGAGCAGTTCTTC. Translating it yields CASSLGVIGEQFF.

This clone was counted between two and nine times. This chain uses TRBV5-1 with TRBJ1-1; a weak D match, TRBD1 (6 bases). V lost 0 bases to trimming and J lost 3 bases, with 12 bases between them. Germline CDR1 and CDR2: SGHRS and YFSETQ. This CDR3 is 15 amino acids long. The CDR3: CASSLGGGADTEAFF. Here the CDR3 DNA reads TGCGCCAGCAGCTTGGGAGGGGGGGCAGACACTGAAGCTTTCTTT.

This chain joins TRBV19 and TRBJ2-7; 11 nucleotides align to TRBD1. The ends lost 7 bases at V and 6 bases at J; junction bases unmatched: 8. CDR1 is LNHDA, CDR2 SQIVND, per germline (reference sequence). There are 14 residues in the CDR3. The CDR3 nucleotides read TGTGCCAGTACTCCACGGACAGGGGGCGGCGAGCAGTACTTC. Its protein is CASTPRTGGGEQYF.

The chain uses TRBV27 and TRBJ2-5; 7 bases map to TRBD2. The J call may be in error: the DNA end matches TRBJ2-7 better. CDR3 length: 18 residues. The germline V gene has CDR1 MNHEY and CDR2 SMNVEV (reference sequence). The CDR3 coding sequence is TGTGCCAGCAGTCCGGAAGGTGGACTAGGCCCTACATTGTACGAGCAGTACTTC. Translated, it gives CASSPEGGLGPTLYEQYF.

The gene calls are TRBV28 and TRBJ1-2; no firm D call. The V end was cut by 4 bases, the J end by 7 bases, with 4 bases between. CDR1 and CDR2 from the germline V gene are MDHEN and SYDVKM. The CDR3 is 10 residues long. The CDR3 reads CASSSVGYTF. In nucleotides, the CDR3 is TGTGCCAGCAGTTCTGTTGGCTACACCTTC.

This chain uses TRBV28 with TRBJ1-5; D is possibly TRBD1 (6 bases). Deletions cut 9 bases from V and 6 bases from J, with 18 bases between. There are 14 residues in the CDR3. From germline, CDR1 is MDHEN and CDR2 SYDVKM. The CDR3 is CASQDRGGVQPQHF. The CDR3 DNA is TGTGCCAGTCAAGATAGGGGGGGCGTTCAGCCCCAGCATTTT. Looking up the rest from reference TRBV28 and TRBJ1-5 gives the full variable domain: DVKVTQSSRYLVKRTGEKVFLECVQDMDHENMFWYRQDPGLGLRLIYFSYDVKMKEKGDIPEGYSVSREKKERFSLILESASTNQTSMYLCASQDRGGVQPQHFGDGTRLSIL.

The rearrangement joins TRBV5-6 to TRBJ1-1; D call uncertain. CDR1 is SGHDT, CDR2 YYEEEE, per germline. The CDR3 has 14 residues. The ends were cut back, 1 base at V and 4 bases at J, with 11 bases in the middle. CDR3 coding DNA: TGTGCCAGCAGCTTGAGCGTGGGAGGCACTGAAGCTTTCTTT. Its protein product is CASSLSVGGTEAFF.